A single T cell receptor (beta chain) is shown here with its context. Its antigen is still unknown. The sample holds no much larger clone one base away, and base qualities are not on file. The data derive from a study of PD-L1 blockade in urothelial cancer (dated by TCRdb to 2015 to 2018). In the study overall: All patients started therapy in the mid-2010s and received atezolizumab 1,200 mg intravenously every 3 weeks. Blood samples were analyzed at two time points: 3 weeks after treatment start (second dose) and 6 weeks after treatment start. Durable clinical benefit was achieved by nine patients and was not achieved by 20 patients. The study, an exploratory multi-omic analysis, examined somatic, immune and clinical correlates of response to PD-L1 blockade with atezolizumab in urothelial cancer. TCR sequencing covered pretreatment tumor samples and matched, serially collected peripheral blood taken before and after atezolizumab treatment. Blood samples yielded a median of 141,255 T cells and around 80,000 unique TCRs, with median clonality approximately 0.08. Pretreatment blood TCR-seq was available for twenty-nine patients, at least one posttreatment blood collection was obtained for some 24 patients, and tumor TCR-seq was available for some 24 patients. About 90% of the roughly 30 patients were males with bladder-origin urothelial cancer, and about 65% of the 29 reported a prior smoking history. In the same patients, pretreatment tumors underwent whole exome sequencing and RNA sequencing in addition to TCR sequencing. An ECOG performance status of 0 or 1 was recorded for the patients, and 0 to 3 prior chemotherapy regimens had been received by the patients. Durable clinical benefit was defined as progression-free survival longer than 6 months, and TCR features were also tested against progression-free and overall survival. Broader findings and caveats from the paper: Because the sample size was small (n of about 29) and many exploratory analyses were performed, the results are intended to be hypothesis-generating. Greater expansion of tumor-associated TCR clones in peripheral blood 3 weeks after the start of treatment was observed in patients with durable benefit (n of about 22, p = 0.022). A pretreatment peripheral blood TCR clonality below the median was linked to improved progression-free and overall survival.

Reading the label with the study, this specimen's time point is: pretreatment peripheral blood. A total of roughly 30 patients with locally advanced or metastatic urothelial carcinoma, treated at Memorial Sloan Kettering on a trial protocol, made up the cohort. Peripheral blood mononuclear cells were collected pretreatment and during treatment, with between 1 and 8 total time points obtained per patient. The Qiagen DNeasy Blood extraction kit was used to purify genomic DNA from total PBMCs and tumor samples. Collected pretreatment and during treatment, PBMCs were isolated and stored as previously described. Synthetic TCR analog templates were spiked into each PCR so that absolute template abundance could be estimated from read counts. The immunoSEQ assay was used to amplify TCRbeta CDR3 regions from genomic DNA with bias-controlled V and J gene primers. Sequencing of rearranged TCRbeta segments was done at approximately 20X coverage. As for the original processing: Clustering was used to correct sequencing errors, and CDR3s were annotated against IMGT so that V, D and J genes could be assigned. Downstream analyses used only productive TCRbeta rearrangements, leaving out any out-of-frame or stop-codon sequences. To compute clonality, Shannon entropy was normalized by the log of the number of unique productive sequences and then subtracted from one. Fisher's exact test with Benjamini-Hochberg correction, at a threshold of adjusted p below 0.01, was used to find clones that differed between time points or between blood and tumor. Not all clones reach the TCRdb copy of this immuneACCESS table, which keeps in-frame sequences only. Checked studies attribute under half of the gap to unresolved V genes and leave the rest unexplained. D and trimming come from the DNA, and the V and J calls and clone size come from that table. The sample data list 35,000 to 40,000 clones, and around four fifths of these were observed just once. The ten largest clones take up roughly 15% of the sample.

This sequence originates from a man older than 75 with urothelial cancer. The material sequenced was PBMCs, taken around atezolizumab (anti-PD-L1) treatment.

CDR3 region: CASSFGKGAGNTIYF. The nucleotide sequence reads as follows: TGTGCCAGCAGCTTTGGTAAAGGGGCTGGAAACACCATATATTTT. Recombination linked TRBV5-4 to TRBJ1-3, and perhaps TRBD1 as D gene, on 5 matching bases. Relative to germline, V is 2 bases shorter and J is 2 bases shorter, with 11 bases between their ends. The germline V gene (reference sequence) yields SGHNT for CDR1 and YYREEE for CDR2. Its CDR3 holds 15 amino acids, cysteine through phenylalanine. The sequence is cut down to CDR3 DNA, 45 bases in frame from base 1.